The source of this T cell receptor (beta chain) is a study of control samples from healthy donors and cancer patients. Trimming took off 4 bases at V and 1 base at J, with 15 bases between the two ends. The CDR3 extends over 15 amino acids. The V gene's germline CDR1 is SGHRS and CDR2 YFSETQ. Sequencing was performed with immunoSEQ multiplex PCR; in TCRdb, only in-frame clones are kept and a portion is missing. Counted here are roughly 150,000 clones, around 88% occurring once; the ten biggest clones make up roughly 1.7%. This receptor was obtained from a man between 18 and 29 years old in good health. Material for sequencing was blood. This chain uses TRBV5-1 with TRBJ2-7; no definite D call. This CDR3 reads CASSPSAAISYEQYF. CDR3 DNA: TGCGCCAGCAGCCCCTCCGCCGCGATTTCCTACGAGCAGTACTTC. Full variable domain (rest looked up from reference TRBV5-1 and TRBJ2-7): KAGVTQTPRYLIKTRGQQVTLSCSPISGHRSVSWYQQTPGQGLQFLFEYFSETQRNKGNFPGRFSGRQFSNSRSEMNVSTLELGDSALYLCASSPSAAISYEQYFGPGTRLTVT.